The 21 T cell receptor beta chains below were found in one sample sequenced in a study of human versus mouse CDR3 diversity and MHC coevolution. The table came from immunoSEQ multiplex PCR; TCRdb's copy has only in-frame clones and leaves some out. The profile shows about 83,000 clones, 92% of them singletons. Sequenced sample: naive CD4+ T cells from blood. Subset: CD45RO-negative CD62L-positive naive CD4 T cells. These receptors originate from a person between 25 and 69 years old in good health.

The rearrangement links TRBV9 to TRBJ1-4; 12 bases fit TRBD1. The germline V gene has CDR1 SGDLS and CDR2 YYNGEE. This CDR3 region has 17 residues. The V segment lost 2 bases and the J segment 7 bases; nucleotides outside the gene matches: 9. Here the CDR3 DNA reads TGTGCCAGCAGCGTTACCGGGACAGGGGGCGCGGGTGAAAAACTGTTTTTT. Its translation is CASSVTGTGGAGEKLFF.

V usage is TRBV28 and J usage is TRBJ2-5; D is perhaps TRBD1 (6 bases). CDR1 and CDR2 from the germline V gene are MDHEN and SYDVKM. V was trimmed by 6 bases and J by 2 bases, leaving 16 bases between them. The CDR3 runs 15 residues. This chain's CDR3 is CASSSRQALQETQYF. CDR3 DNA sequence: TGTGCCAGCAGCTCTCGACAGGCCCTACAAGAGACCCAGTACTTC.

This rearrangement joins TRBV30 to TRBJ1-1, with D unresolved. CDR3 length: 10 amino acids. The V gene lost 0 bases and the J gene lost 11 bases, with 7 bases spanning the gap. From germline, CDR1 is GTSNPN and CDR2 SVGIG (reference sequence). CDR3 residues: CAWSVCLAFF. The CDR3 DNA follows: TGTGCCTGGAGTGTATGTCTGGCTTTCTTT.

The chain employs TRBV6-5 and TRBJ1-4, with 7 bases aligning to TRBD1. CDR1 is MNHEY, CDR2 SVGAGI, per germline. J gave up 0 bases and V 5 bases, and 3 bases lay outside the gene matches. The CDR3 spans 15 residues. The CDR3: CASSIQGSTNEKLFF. The CDR3 region has the DNA TGTGCCAGCAGTATACAGGGGTCAACTAATGAAAAACTGTTTTTT.

This clone showed up just once. This rearrangement joins TRBV5-1 to TRBJ2-2; 16 nucleotides line up with TRBD2. The CDR3 is made up of 16 amino acids. The V gene end was trimmed by 3 bases and the J gene end by 6 bases; junction bases not matched to a gene: 2. The V gene's germline CDR1 is SGHRS and CDR2 YFSETQ. Written as DNA, the CDR3 is TGCGCCAGCAGCTCAGGGACTAGCGGGAGGGCCGGGGAGCTGTTTTTT. This sequence encodes CASSSGTSGRAGELFF.

The chain recombines TRBV19 with TRBJ1-1; possible D gene TRBD1, 5 bases. This CDR3 is 13 amino acids long. The germline V gene encodes CDR1 LNHDA and CDR2 SQIVND (reference sequence). Trimming shortened V by 5 bases and J by 1 base, and 8 bases separated the two germline ends. The CDR3 loop is CASSGGTNTEAFF. The DNA for the CDR3 is TGTGCCAGTAGTGGAGGGACGAACACTGAAGCTTTCTTT.

The chain combines TRBV6-5 with TRBJ1-1, with TRBD1 as a possible D gene (5 bases). The germline gives CDR1 MNHEY, CDR2 SVGAGI. V was shortened by 6 bases and J by 4 bases, with 15 bases between the two germline ends. This CDR3 is 14 amino acids long. CDR3 sequence reads: CASRTTRGSTEAFF. DNA of the CDR3: TGTGCCAGCAGGACCACAAGGGGTTCCACTGAAGCTTTCTTT.

The CDR3 coding sequence is TGTGCCAGCAGCTTAGGCGCCGTTAACTATGGCTACACCTTC. The encoded protein is CASSLGAVNYGYTF. This chain joins TRBV7-9 and TRBJ1-2; D uncertain. Trimming shortened V by 1 base and J by 1 base, and 7 bases separated the two germline ends. The CDR3 spans 14 residues. From germline, CDR1 is SEHNR and CDR2 FQNEAQ (reference sequence).

V gene TRBV27 combines with J gene TRBJ2-7; D possibly corresponds to TRBD1 (6 bases). V was cut by 3 bases and J by 1 base, with 10 bases left in between. This CDR3 is built from 14 residues. Germline V CDR1 and CDR2: MNHEY, SMNVEV (reference sequence). The CDR3 loop reads CASSLKGVSYEQYF. CDR3 sequence (DNA): TGTGCCAGCAGTTTGAAGGGGGTGTCCTACGAGCAGTACTTC.

The rearrangement links TRBV5-1 to TRBJ2-3; 7 positions agree with TRBD2. The germline CDR1 and CDR2 sequences are SGHRS and YFSETQ. The CDR3 loop spans 17 amino acids. The ends lost 4 bases at V and 2 bases at J; junction bases unmatched: 13. Here the CDR3 reads CASSPGWAGDFTDTQYF. For the CDR3, the DNA is TGCGCCAGCAGCCCGGGCTGGGCGGGGGACTTCACAGATACGCAGTATTTT.

The chain couples TRBV28 to TRBJ2-7, with a tentative D call TRBD2 (6 bases). The germline V gene encodes CDR1 MDHEN and CDR2 SYDVKM. V was trimmed by 5 bases and J by 1 base, leaving 21 bases between them. CDR3 size: 17 residues. The CDR3 nucleotides read TGTGCCAGCAGTAAAATTTATATCGGGAGCTTATCCTACGAGCAGTACTTC. As protein: CASSKIYIGSLSYEQYF.

The chain recombines TRBV6-5 with TRBJ1-2, with TRBD1 identical over 7 bases. CDR1 and CDR2 (germline): MNHEY, SVGAGI. The CDR3 extends over 14 amino acids. V trimming: 10 bases; J trimming: 0 bases; junction bases outside the gene matches: 8. DNA of the CDR3: TGTGCCACTCAAGGGGGCGCCCCTAACTATGGCTACACCTTC. Protein sequence: CATQGGAPNYGYTF.

The chain has TRBV19 and TRBJ2-7; possible D gene TRBD2, 6 bases. With 3 bases removed from V and 3 bases from J, the gap between germline ends came to 12 bases. The CDR3 covers 14 residues. CDR1 and CDR2 (germline): LNHDA, SQIVND (reference sequence). The CDR3 loop reads CASSIGGGVYEQYF. CDR3 sequence (DNA): TGTGCCAGTAGTATTGGGGGAGGAGTCTACGAGCAGTACTTC.

The V and J genes are TRBV14 and TRBJ1-3; D remains ambiguous. CDR1 is SGHDN and CDR2 is FVKESK in the germline V gene. Trimming left V 4 bases short and J 0 bases short, with 7 bases between. The CDR3 contains 14 residues. As DNA, the CDR3 is TGTGCCAGCAGCCCGACTAGCTCTGGAAACACCATATATTTT. Translation gives CASSPTSSGNTIYF.

J is TRBJ1-1 and V is TRBV5-1; D gene unclear. V lost 2 bases, J lost 2 bases, and 7 bases lay in between. Per the germline V gene, CDR1 is SGHRS and CDR2 is YFSETQ. CDR3 size: 13 residues. CDR3 bases: TGCGCCAGCAGCTTCCAGGCAAACACTGAAGCTTTCTTT. It codes for CASSFQANTEAFF.

V usage is TRBV9 and J usage is TRBJ2-5; tentative D call: TRBD2 (5 bases). Deletions cut 3 bases from V and 11 bases from J, with 26 bases between. The germline V gene has CDR1 SGDLS and CDR2 YYNGEE. The length of the CDR3 is 16 residues. CDR3 nucleotides: TGTGCCAGCAGCGCGGCGTGGGAGACCCTACTCGACGGGCAGTACTTC. Protein product: CASSAAWETLLDGQYF. The whole variable domain, filled in from reference TRBV9 and TRBJ2-5, reads DSGVTQTPKHLITATGQRVTLRCSPRSGDLSVYWYQQSLDQGLQFLIQYYNGEERAKGNILERFSAQQFPDLHSELNLSSLELGDSALYFCASSAAWETLLDGQYFGPGTRLLVL.

The chain links TRBV6-1 to TRBJ1-3; maybe TRBD1 (5 bases). Germline CDR1 MNHNS, CDR2 SASEGT. The CDR3 is 16 amino acids. V shed 2 bases and J shed 0 bases, with 11 bases lying between them. CDR3 nucleotides: TGTGCCAGCAGTGAAAACCCAGGGAACTCTGGAAACACCATATATTTT. Translation gives CASSENPGNSGNTIYF.

The chain uses TRBV6-1 and TRBJ2-3; 8 bases match TRBD2. CDR1 and CDR2 (germline): MNHNS, SASEGT. Losses at the gene ends were 5 bases for V and 4 bases for J; bases not matched to a gene: 5. This CDR3 contains 14 residues. The CDR3 DNA follows: TGTGCCAGCAGTTTCGGGAGGGCCGCAGATACGCAGTATTTT. Translating it yields CASSFGRAADTQYF.

This sequence joins TRBV13 and TRBJ2-2, with 7 bases matching TRBD2. After removal of 5 bases from V and 3 bases from J, the junction contained 12 bases not matched to a gene. Germline lookup yields CDR1 PRHDT and CDR2 FYEKMQ (reference sequence). The CDR3 has 17 residues. The CDR3 loop is CASSPPFWEGYTGELFF. Here the CDR3 DNA reads TGTGCCAGCAGCCCCCCTTTTTGGGAGGGATACACCGGGGAGCTGTTTTTT. Full variable domain (missing parts from reference TRBV13 and TRBJ2-2): AAGVIQSPRHLIKEKRETATLKCYPIPRHDTVYWYQQGPGQDPQFLISFYEKMQSDKGSIPDRFSAQQFSDYHSELNMSSLELGDSALYFCASSPPFWEGYTGELFFGEGSRLTVL.

The chain has TRBV5-1 and TRBJ2-7, with unresolved D. The CDR3 runs 12 residues. Between the trimmed V and J ends, which lost 0 bases and 5 bases, there was a span of 6 bases. Germline V CDR1 and CDR2: SGHRS, YFSETQ. The CDR3 sequence is CASSLGADEQYF. CDR3 coding DNA: TGCGCCAGCAGCTTGGGGGCTGACGAGCAGTACTTC.

The V and J genes are TRBV4-2 and TRBJ1-2, with 8 bases lining up with TRBD1. The trim removed 1 base at V and 4 bases at J, leaving 11 bases unmatched. The CDR3 has 17 residues. Germline V gives CDR1 LGHNA, CDR2 YNFKEQ. The CDR3 DNA reads as TGTGCCAGCAGCCAAGTAGGGACAGGCATACAAGGCTATGGCTACACCTTC. Translating gives CASSQVGTGIQGYGYTF.